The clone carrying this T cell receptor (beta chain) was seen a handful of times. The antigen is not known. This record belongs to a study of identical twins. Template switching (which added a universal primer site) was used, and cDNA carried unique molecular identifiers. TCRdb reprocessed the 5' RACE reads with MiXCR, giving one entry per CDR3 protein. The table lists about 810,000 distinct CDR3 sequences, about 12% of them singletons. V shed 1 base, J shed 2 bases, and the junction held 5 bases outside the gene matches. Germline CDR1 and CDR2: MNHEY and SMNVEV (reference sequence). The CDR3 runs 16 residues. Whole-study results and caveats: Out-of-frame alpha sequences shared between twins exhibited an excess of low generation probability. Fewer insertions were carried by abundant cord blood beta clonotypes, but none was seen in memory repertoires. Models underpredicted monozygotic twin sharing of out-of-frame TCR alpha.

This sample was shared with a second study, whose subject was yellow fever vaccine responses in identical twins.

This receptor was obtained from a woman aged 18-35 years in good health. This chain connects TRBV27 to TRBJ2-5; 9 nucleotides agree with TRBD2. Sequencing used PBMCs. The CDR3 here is CASSLFGGRVQETQYF. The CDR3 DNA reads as TGTGCCAGCAGTTTATTTGGCGGGAGGGTACAAGAGACCCAGTACTTC.